This T cell receptor beta chain was identified in a study of T cell responses to AZD1222 COVID-19 vaccine. General observations from the study: The study identified only six AZD1222 recipients as seropositive at baseline.

Here immunoSEQ multiplex PCR was the method, and the copy in TCRdb shows in-frame clones only, minus some. This repertoire shows about 99,000 clones, 80% to 90% found once; its top ten account for around 8.7%. A remark on this clone: Its antigen is as yet unknown.

The germline V gene encodes CDR1 MNHNS and CDR2 SASEGT. The V end lost 2 bases, the J end lost 6 bases, and 14 bases lay between the germline ends. This CDR3 spans 14 amino acids. The starting material was peripheral blood, obtained on day 0 of AZD1222 vaccination. The sequence derives from an adult in good health. This chain uses TRBV6-1 with TRBJ2-7, with unresolved D. In DNA form, the CDR3 reads TGTGCCAGCAGTGAATATGGGAAGTTGGGCGAGCAGTACTTC. It translates to CASSEYGKLGEQYF.